One sample yielded the 29 T cell receptor beta chains listed below, sequenced in a study of patients and donors after allogeneic stem cell transplantation. TCRdb passed the RT-PCR reads through MiXCR, listing each CDR3 protein once. Of tens of thousands of distinct CDR3 sequences in the sample, approximately 6.3% were seen once. Sequenced material: blood, either unsorted or a sorted T cell fraction (not recorded which). Every receptor here comes from a human donor who was either an allogeneic HSCT recipient or a stem cell or donor lymphocyte infusion donor (not recorded which). It is not recorded whose cells these are; they may come from a transplant donor.

This clonotype was counted between two and nine times. The chain combines TRBV3-1 with TRBJ2-7; 8 bases are a match to TRBD1. V was pared by 2 bases and J by 3 bases, with 3 bases of the junction left unmatched. Germline CDR1 LGHDT, CDR2 YNNKEL (reference sequence). The CDR3 is made up of 14 amino acids. CDR3: CASSQPGQVYEQYF. CDR3 DNA: TGTGCCAGCAGCCAACCGGGACAGGTCTACGAGCAGTACTTC.

This clonotype was detected many times. This chain connects TRBV5-1 to TRBJ2-1; possibly TRBD1 for D (5 bases). V dropped 4 bases and J dropped 2 bases, with 19 bases sitting between them. Germline assignment: CDR1 SGHRS and CDR2 YFSETQ. The CDR3 is made up of 17 amino acids. CDR3 DNA: TGCGCCAGCAGCCCTCTTTTGGGGCCCAGGGCCTACAATGAGCAGTTCTTC. Translating gives CASSPLLGPRAYNEQFF.

The chain uses TRBV28 and TRBJ2-1, with TRBD2 identical over 13 bases. The CDR3 runs to 17 residues. CDR1 MDHEN and CDR2 SYDVKM come from the germline V gene. V gave up 2 bases and J gave up 7 bases; unmatched junction bases: 8. CDR3 sequence (DNA): TGTGCCAGCAGTTTAGTATGGACTAGCGGGAGTGGGAATGAGCAGTTCTTC. Amino acid sequence: CASSLVWTSGSGNEQFF.

This clonotype showed up many times. This chain connects TRBV20-1 to TRBJ1-1; a possible D gene is TRBD1 (5 bases). In germline, CDR1 is DFQATT, CDR2 SNEGSKA (reference sequence). The CDR3 spans 15 residues. V lost 0 bases and J lost 2, with 13 bases in between. This CDR3 is CSARDPVRVNTEAFF. CDR3 bases: TGCAGTGCTAGAGATCCCGTCAGGGTAAACACTGAAGCTTTCTTT.

This sequence joins TRBV19 and TRBJ2-2; a weak D match, TRBD1 (6 bases). Looked up from germline, CDR1 is LNHDA and CDR2 is SQIVND (reference sequence). The CDR3 runs 16 residues. V gave up 5 bases and J gave up 0 bases, with 13 bases separating them. This CDR3 reads CASSLNGQPNTGELFF. CDR3 DNA: TGTGCCAGTAGTCTTAATGGACAGCCGAACACCGGGGAGCTGTTTTTT.

This clonotype showed up many times. The genes are TRBV5-1 and TRBJ2-6; D not certain. Trimming left V 0 bases short and J 0 bases short, with 10 bases between. Germline values: CDR1 SGHRS, CDR2 YFSETQ. The CDR3 runs 17 residues. The CDR3 DNA reads TGCGCCAGCAGCTTGGGTCAGTTCTCCTCTGGGGCCAACGTCCTGACTTTC. Its protein product is CASSLGQFSSGANVLTF.

V is TRBV11-3 and J is TRBJ2-5; TRBD2 agrees at 11 bases. The germline gives CDR1 SGHNT, CDR2 YENEEA. The CDR3 loop spans 15 amino acids. V was pared by 5 bases and J by 2 bases, with 4 bases of the junction left unmatched. The CDR3 coding sequence is TGTGCCAGCAGCCCGGGACTAGCGGAGCAAGAGACCCAGTACTTC. Its protein is CASSPGLAEQETQYF. Combining the CDR3 with reference TRBV11-3 and TRBJ2-5 gives the whole variable domain EAGVVQSPRYKIIEKKQPVAFWCNPISGHNTLYWYLQNLGQGPELLIRYENEEAVDDSQLPKDRFSAERLKGVDSTLKIQPAELGDSAVYLCASSPGLAEQETQYFGPGTRLLVL.

This clonotype was observed a few times. V and J are TRBV7-2 and TRBJ2-3; no firm D call. V was shortened by 3 bases and J by 0 bases, with 7 bases between the two germline ends. The CDR3 runs to 14 residues. Looked up from germline, CDR1 is SGHTA and CDR2 is FQGNSA. The chain's CDR3 is CASSLDRSTDTQYF. In nucleotides, the CDR3 is TGTGCCAGCAGCTTGGACCGAAGCACAGATACGCAGTATTTT.

This clonotype qualifies as medium-sized (0.01 to 0.1%). In DNA form, the CDR3 reads TGTGCCAGCAGTCCATGGGCCGGCGGCAATCAGCCCCAGCATTTT. This encodes CASSPWAGGNQPQHF. The chain recombines TRBV12-3 or TRBV12-4 with TRBJ1-5; D remains unclear. V lost 5 bases and J 2 bases, leaving 13 bases between the germline ends. CDR3 length: 15 residues.

This clonotype showed up many times. V and J are TRBV5-1 and TRBJ2-7; 9 positions match TRBD1. J was trimmed by 4 bases and V by 4 bases; bases with no gene match: 9. CDR3 length equals 15 residues. Germline loops: CDR1 SGHRS, CDR2 YFSETQ. CDR3 DNA sequence: TGCGCCAGCAGCGCCGGACAGGGGCAAGGGTACGAGCAGTACTTC. Amino acids: CASSAGQGQGYEQYF.

This clonotype was picked up a small number of times. The rearrangement joins TRBV5-6 to TRBJ2-3, with D unclear. Trimming removed 4 bases at V and 10 bases at J, with 10 bases between. Germline V gives CDR1 SGHDT, CDR2 YYEEEE. The CDR3 has 11 residues. CDR3 in amino acids: CASSPPHSQYF. CDR3 DNA sequence: TGTGCCAGCAGCCCACCGCATTCGCAGTATTTT.

Many counts were recorded for this clonotype. The V gene is TRBV29-1, the J gene TRBJ2-5; D ambiguous. V shed 2 bases and J shed 4 bases, with 8 bases lying between them. There are 12 residues in the CDR3. Germline V CDR1 and CDR2: SQVTM, ANQGSEA. In nucleotides, the CDR3 is TGCAGCGTTGAATCCAGTGGAGAGACCCAGTACTTC. It yields the protein CSVESSGETQYF.

This clonotype came up many times. The gene calls are TRBV12-3 or TRBV12-4 and TRBJ2-4; the D gene could be TRBD1 or TRBD2 (5 bases each). The length of the CDR3 is 16 residues. Trimming left V 2 bases short and J 0 bases short, with 11 bases between. The CDR3 is CASSLIPGTAKNIQYF. As DNA, the CDR3 is TGTGCCAGCAGTTTAATTCCAGGGACAGCCAAAAACATTCAGTACTTC.

The sample holds many counts of this clonotype. The chain couples TRBV6-2 or TRBV6-3 to TRBJ1-5; 9 bases align to TRBD1. Looked up from germline, CDR1 is MNHEY and CDR2 is SVGEGT. This CDR3 has 13 residues. The junction had 5 bases not matched to a gene; V was cut back by 9 bases and J by 5 bases. CDR3 bases: TGTGCCAGTTGGGACAGGGACGATCAGCCCCAGCATTTT. Its protein is CASWDRDDQPQHF.

This clonotype was seen at least ten times. This rearrangement joins TRBV6-5 to TRBJ1-1; D is unclear. With 0 bases removed from V and 5 bases from J, the gap between germline ends came to 10 bases. This CDR3 spans 14 amino acids. Germline lookup yields CDR1 MNHEY and CDR2 SVGAGI. This chain's CDR3 is CASSYSDARTEAFF. CDR3 coding DNA: TGTGCCAGCAGTTACTCGGACGCGAGGACTGAAGCTTTCTTT.

The V call is TRBV24-1, the J call TRBJ2-4; D is unresolved. This CDR3 comprises 12 residues. Germline CDR1 KGHDR, CDR2 SFDVKD. V was trimmed by 4 bases and J by 3 bases, leaving 3 bases between them. CDR3: CATSDHKNIQYF. CDR3 nucleotides: TGTGCCACCAGTGACCACAAAAACATTCAGTACTTC.

In its sample, this clonotype was seen many times. This rearrangement joins TRBV6-1 to TRBJ1-2; no reliable D call. V gave up 4 bases and J gave up 4 bases, with 13 bases separating them. Germline CDR1 and CDR2: MNHNS and SASEGT. The CDR3 runs to 14 residues. The CDR3 sequence is CASSGTVLTYGYTF. CDR3 sequence (DNA): TGTGCCAGCAGTGGGACCGTGCTTACCTATGGCTACACCTTC.

In this sample, this clonotype turned up a few times. The V gene is TRBV18, the J gene TRBJ2-7; D is ambiguous. Between the trimmed V and J ends, which lost 4 bases and 3 bases, there was a span of 10 bases. The CDR3 is made up of 13 amino acids. CDR1 is KGHSH and CDR2 is LQKENI in the germline V gene. CDR3 residues: CASSRSSLYEQYF. CDR3 nucleotides: TGTGCCAGCTCACGATCTTCCCTCTACGAGCAGTACTTC.

This clonotype was counted at least ten times. The gene calls are TRBV3-1 and TRBJ2-7, with D unclear. V lost 0 bases and J lost 0, with 12 bases in between. In germline, CDR1 is LGHDT, CDR2 YNNKEL (reference sequence). The CDR3 extends over 16 amino acids. CDR3 nucleotide sequence: TGTGCCAGCAGCCAAGATTGCGCGGAGCACTCCTACGAGCAGTACTTC. Amino acid sequence: CASSQDCAEHSYEQYF.

This clonotype was detected a few times. This chain uses TRBV5-4 with TRBJ2-7, with 9 bases aligning to TRBD1. This CDR3 region has 16 residues. In germline, CDR1 is SGHNT, CDR2 YYREEE (reference sequence). The ends lost 3 bases at V and 7 bases at J; junction bases unmatched: 14. CDR3 residues: CASSSPGQGFFGEQYF. DNA for the CDR3: TGTGCCAGCAGCTCGCCGGGACAGGGCTTTTTCGGGGAGCAGTACTTC. The variable domain in full, completed from reference TRBV5-4 and TRBJ2-7, reads ETGVTQSPTHLIKTRGQQVTLRCSSQSGHNTVSWYQQALGQGPQFIFQYYREEENGRGNFPPRFSGLQFPNYSSELNVNALELDDSALYLCASSSPGQGFFGEQYFGPGTRLTVT.

This clonotype was counted many times. The chain combines TRBV9 with TRBJ2-2, with D uncertain. Germline CDR1 SGDLS, CDR2 YYNGEE. The CDR3 extends over 13 amino acids. Deletions cut 0 bases from V and 13 bases from J, with 13 bases between. The DNA of the CDR3 is TGTGCCAGCAGCGTAGCACCTTCCTATGTGCTGTTTTTT. Translating it yields CASSVAPSYVLFF.

This clonotype was counted between two and nine times. The chain has TRBV11-2 and TRBJ1-3; TRBD1 matches 7 bases. The CDR3 has 16 residues. The germline V gene encodes CDR1 SGHAT and CDR2 FQNNGV. The V and J ends lost 5 bases and 0 bases, in that order; junction bases with no gene match: 7. The CDR3 DNA reads as TGTGCCAGCAGCCGAATGGACAGGAGCTCTGGAAACACCATATATTTT. Protein product: CASSRMDRSSGNTIYF.

This clonotype was seen ten or more times. The chain couples TRBV10-3 to TRBJ1-4; maybe TRBD1 (5 bases). Germline V lookup: CDR1 ENHRY, CDR2 SYGVKD. V lost 0 bases, J lost 8 bases, and 10 bases lay in between. The CDR3 runs 14 residues. The CDR3 DNA follows: TGTGCCATCAGTGAGTCGAATAGGGGCGAAAAACTGTTTTTT. As protein: CAISESNRGEKLFF.

The sample holds many counts of this clonotype. This sequence joins TRBV7-9 and TRBJ1-3; D remains unclear. The germline V and J ends were trimmed by 11 bases and 0 bases, with 14 bases remaining between them. CDR3 length: 14 amino acids. Germline CDR1 and CDR2: SEHNR and FQNEAQ (reference sequence). This CDR3 reads CAPNPPDSGNTIYF. For the CDR3, the DNA is TGTGCCCCGAACCCTCCCGACTCTGGAAACACCATATATTTT.

This clonotype has just a few counts. The rearrangement links TRBV11-3 to TRBJ2-7; the match to TRBD1 covers 8 bases. V shed 1 base and J 5 bases; nucleotides not matched to a gene: 7. The CDR3 contains 15 residues. Germline CDR1 and CDR2: SGHNT and YENEEA. Here the CDR3 DNA reads TGTGCCAGCAGCTTAGGGGCAGGGGGCGAAAACGAGCAGTACTTC. This codes for CASSLGAGGENEQYF.

This clonotype came up many times. This chain links TRBV9 with TRBJ1-2, with a tentative D call TRBD1 (5 bases). The CDR3 runs 14 residues. Trimming left V 2 bases short and J 2 bases short, with 10 bases between. Germline assignment: CDR1 SGDLS and CDR2 YYNGEE. CDR3: CASSVGQGNYGYTF. In DNA form, the CDR3 reads TGTGCCAGCAGCGTGGGGCAGGGAAACTATGGCTACACCTTC.

The rearrangement uses TRBV6-2 or TRBV6-3 and TRBJ2-1; 10 bases line up with TRBD1. The V gene end was trimmed by 7 bases and the J gene end by 7 bases; junction bases not matched to a gene: 13. From germline, CDR1 is MNHEY and CDR2 SVGEGT. This CDR3 region has 16 residues. The CDR3 DNA reads TGTGCCAGCAATGTACGACGACAGGGGGCATGGAATGAGCAGTTCTTC. This encodes CASNVRRQGAWNEQFF.

In this sample, this clonotype turned up many times. This rearrangement joins TRBV7-9 to TRBJ1-2; 7 bases line up with TRBD1. The J segment lost 7 bases and the V segment lost 5 bases, leaving 13 bases of the junction unmatched. The CDR3 contains 15 residues. In germline, CDR1 is SEHNR, CDR2 FQNEAQ (reference sequence). The chain's CDR3 is CASSHTGESASGYTF. Written as DNA, the CDR3 is TGTGCCAGCAGCCATACAGGGGAAAGTGCGAGTGGCTACACCTTC. Looking up the rest from reference TRBV7-9 and TRBJ1-2 gives the full variable domain: DTGVSQNPRHKITKRGQNVTFRCDPISEHNRLYWYRQTLGQGPEFLTYFQNEAQLEKSRLLSDRFSAERPKGSFSTLEIQRTEQGDSAMYLCASSHTGESASGYTFGSGTRLTVV.

The chain is built from TRBV28 and TRBJ2-7, with D tentatively TRBD1 or TRBD2 (6 bases each). Deletions cut 2 bases from V and 6 bases from J, with 14 bases between. From germline, CDR1 is MDHEN and CDR2 SYDVKM. The CDR3 covers 14 residues. CDR3 in DNA: TGTGCCAGCAGTTTAATTGGGGGGCGTACCGAGCAGTACTTC. Protein product: CASSLIGGRTEQYF.